This TCR beta chain was recorded in a study of CD8 T cells in ankylosing spondylitis. The CDR3 has 14 amino acids. Trimming stripped 3 bases from V and 5 bases from J, with 11 bases between. In this sample, this clonotype turned up a few times. TCRdb itself ran the 5' RACE reads through MiXCR, one entry per CDR3 protein. The table records about 350,000 distinct CDR3 sequences, 20% to 25% of them present only once. Sequencing was carried out using blood, either unsorted or a sorted T cell fraction (not recorded which). This rearrangement joins TRBV12-3 or TRBV12-4 to TRBJ2-1; D may match TRBD1 or TRBD2 (5 bases each). This receptor was taken from a male donor with ankylosing spondylitis or in good health (not recorded which). This CDR3 reads CASSFGAGNNEQFF. CDR3 nucleotide sequence: TGTGCCAGCAGTTTTGGGGCCGGGAACAATGAGCAGTTCTTC.